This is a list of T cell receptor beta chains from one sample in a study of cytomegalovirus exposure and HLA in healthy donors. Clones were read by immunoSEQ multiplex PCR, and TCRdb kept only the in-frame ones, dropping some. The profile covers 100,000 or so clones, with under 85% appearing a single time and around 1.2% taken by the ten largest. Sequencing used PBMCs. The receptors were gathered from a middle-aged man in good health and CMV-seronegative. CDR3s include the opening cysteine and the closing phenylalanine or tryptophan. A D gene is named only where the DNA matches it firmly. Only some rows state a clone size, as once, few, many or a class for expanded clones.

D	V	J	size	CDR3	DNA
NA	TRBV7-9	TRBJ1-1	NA	CASSPPEVGAYTEAFF	TGTGCCAGCAGCCCCCCCGAGGTGGGGGCGTACACTGAAGCTTTCTTT
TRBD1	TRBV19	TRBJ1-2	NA	CASRPSRTGGVYGYTF	TGTGCCAGTAGGCCCTCCCGGACAGGGGGCGTCTATGGCTACACCTTC
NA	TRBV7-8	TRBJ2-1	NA	CASSFRDTYNEQFF	TGTGCCAGCAGCTTCCGGGACACCTACAATGAGCAGTTCTTC
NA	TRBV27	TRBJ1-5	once	CASKQDNGNQPQHF	TGTGCCAGCAAACAGGACAACGGCAATCAGCCCCAGCATTTT
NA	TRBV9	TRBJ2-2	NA	CASSWNTGELFF	TGTGCCAGCTCTTGGAACACCGGGGAGCTGTTTTTT
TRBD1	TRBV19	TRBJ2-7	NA	CASSLGQSLYEQYF	TGTGCCAGTAGTTTGGGACAGAGCCTCTACGAGCAGTACTTC
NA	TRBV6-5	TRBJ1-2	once	CASSYEGPSYGYTF	TGTGCCAGCAGTTACGAGGGTCCTTCTTATGGCTACACCTTC
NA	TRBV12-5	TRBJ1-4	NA	CASGPPGNSGREKLFF	TGTGCTAGTGGCCCGCCGGGCAACAGCGGTCGAGAAAAACTGTTTTTT
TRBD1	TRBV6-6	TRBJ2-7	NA	CASGTGLMGSSYEQYF	TGTGCCAGCGGGACAGGGTTAATGGGGAGTTCCTACGAGCAGTACTTC
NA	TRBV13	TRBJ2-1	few	CASSTGVAGEQFF	TGTGCCAGCAGTACCGGCGTGGCGGGTGAGCAGTTCTTC
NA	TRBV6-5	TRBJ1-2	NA	CASRHHRIPNYGYTF	TGTGCCAGCAGACACCACAGGATCCCCAACTATGGCTACACCTTC
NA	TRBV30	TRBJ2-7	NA	CAWKVWSSYEQYF	TGTGCCTGGAAGGTATGGAGCTCCTACGAGCAGTACTTC
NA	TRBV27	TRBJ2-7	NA	CASSLYSTATYEQYF	TGTGCCAGCAGTTTATACTCCACAGCTACCTACGAGCAGTACTTC
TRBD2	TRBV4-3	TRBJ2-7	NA	CASSRNLAGAYEQYF	TGCGCCAGCAGCCGAAATCTAGCGGGGGCCTACGAGCAGTACTTC
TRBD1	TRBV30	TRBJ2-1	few	CAWSETGTNEQFF	TGTGCCTGGAGTGAGACAGGGACCAATGAGCAGTTCTTC
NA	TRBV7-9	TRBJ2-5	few	CASSAQETQYF	TGTGCCAGCAGCGCGCAAGAGACCCAGTACTTC
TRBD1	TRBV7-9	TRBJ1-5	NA	CASSLRTGGGQPQHF	TGTGCCAGCAGTCTGAGGACAGGGGGCGGTCAGCCCCAGCATTTT
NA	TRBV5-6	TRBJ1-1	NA	CASSRRHSYLNTEAFF	TGTGCCAGCAGCCGCCGCCACAGCTACTTGAACACTGAAGCTTTCTTT
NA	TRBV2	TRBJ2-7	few	CASYTGEAYSREQYF	TGTGCCAGCTACACCGGGGAGGCGTACTCTAGGGAGCAGTACTTC
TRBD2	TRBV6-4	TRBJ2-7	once	CASSPQGGGSYEQYF	TGTGCCAGCAGTCCCCAGGGCGGGGGCTCCTACGAGCAGTACTTC